These T cell receptor beta chains were read from a single sample in a study of blood T cell repertoires in COVID-19. Using immunoSEQ multiplex PCR, the repertoire was profiled, and TCRdb retains in-frame clones only, with some absent. The sample consists of some 200,000 clones, more than 75% of them appearing once. Sequencing was carried out using PBMCs or T cells enriched from blood (not recorded which). Receptors were obtained from a woman in her forties with acute COVID-19. Each CDR3 is given with its conserved first and last residue. A D gene is named only where the DNA matches it firmly. Size is omitted from some rows. Given values are once, few, many or a class for expanded clones.

>TRBJ1-6|.|.|TRBV5-1
TGCGCCAGCAGCCGGCGGGGTTCGGGGTCACCCCTCCACTTT
CASSRRGSGSPLHF
>TRBJ1-6|.|.|TRBV28
TGTGCCAGCAGCCAAGACATAACAGGCAATAATTCACCCCTCCACTTT
CASSQDITGNNSPLHF
>TRBJ2-7|.|.|TRBV28
TGTGCCAGCAGCGACCCGGGAGAGCAGTACTTC
CASSDPGEQYF
>TRBJ2-2|.|.|TRBV6-4
TGTGCCAGCAGTGAGGACATTCCCACCGGGGAGCTGTTTTTT
CASSEDIPTGELFF
>TRBJ2-7|TRBD2|.|TRBV28
TGTGCCAGCAGTCTTCTTAGCGGGATTCTTTCCTACGAGCAGTACTTC
CASSLLSGILSYEQYF
>TRBJ2-7|.|.|TRBV28
TGTGCCAGCACTGAACACGGGAGCTCCTACGAGCAGTACTTC
CASTEHGSSYEQYF
>TRBJ2-7|TRBD2|few|TRBV27
TGTGCCAGCACCCCCCGGGGACTAGCGTCTTCCGAGCAGTACTTC
CASTPRGLASSEQYF
>TRBJ2-3|TRBD1|.|TRBV29-1
TGCAGCGTCGCCGGGACAGGGAGCACAGATACGCAGTATTTT
CSVAGTGSTDTQYF
>TRBJ2-1|.|.|TRBV28
TGTGCCAGCAGTTTGTACGGGAGCCACAATGAGCAGTTCTTC
CASSLYGSHNEQFF
>TRBJ1-2|TRBD1|.|TRBV2
TGTGCCAGCAAACTACAGGGGGCTCAAAACTATGGCTACACCTTC
CASKLQGAQNYGYTF
>TRBJ1-4|TRBD1|.|TRBV28
TGTGCCAGCAGTTTATTCCAGGGGGCTGAAAAACTGTTTTTT
CASSLFQGAEKLFF
>TRBJ2-2|.|.|TRBV5-1
TGCGCCAGCAGCTTGACGGGACTGAACACCGGGGAGCTGTTTTTT
CASSLTGLNTGELFF
>TRBJ1-4|TRBD1|.|TRBV9
TGTGCCAGCAGCGCACGGACAGGGGAAGGAGAAAAACTGTTTTTT
CASSARTGEGEKLFF
>TRBJ2-1|.|.|TRBV9
TGTGCCAGCAGAAACCGTCCGGGATGGCCATCTCTTAACTTGAACAATGAGCAGTTCTTC
CASRNRPGWPSLNLNNEQFF
>TRBJ2-7|TRBD2|.|TRBV2
TGTGCCAGCAAAGCGGGGGGGACTTACGAGCAGTACTTC
CASKAGGTYEQYF
>TRBJ2-5|.|.|TRBV30
TGTGCCTCGGACAGTGGAGAGACCCAGTACTTC
CASDSGETQYF
>TRBJ2-1|.|.|TRBV11-3
TGTGCCAGCAGCTTTTCAACGAGCGAGCAGTTCTTC
CASSFSTSEQFF
>TRBJ1-5|TRBD1|.|TRBV30
TGTGCCTGGGAGGGACAGCGGAATCAGCCCCAGCATTTT
CAWEGQRNQPQHF
>TRBJ2-7|.|.|TRBV10-2
TGCGCCAGCAGTGGGGGCATCTACGAGCAGTACTTC
CASSGGIYEQYF
>TRBJ1-1|TRBD1|.|TRBV7-2
TGTGCCAGCAGCCTAAGGAACAGGGGTGCTGAAGCTTTCTTT
CASSLRNRGAEAFF
>TRBJ1-1|.|.|TRBV2
TGTGCCAGCAGTGATACAGGGCTGACTGAAGCTTTCTTT
CASSDTGLTEAFF
>TRBJ2-2|TRBD1|.|TRBV24-1
TGTGCCACCAGCGGACAGGGGGGTATGACCGGGGAGCTGTTTTTT
CATSGQGGMTGELFF
>TRBJ2-2|TRBD1|few|TRBV19
TGTGCCAGTAGTACCAACAGGGGTCTGAACACCGGGGAGCTGTTTTTT
CASSTNRGLNTGELFF
>TRBJ1-2|TRBD1|.|TRBV7-9
TGTGCCAGCAGCCGACAGGGCCAGTATGGCTACACCTTC
CASSRQGQYGYTF
>TRBJ2-1|.|.|TRBV7-9
TGTGCCAGCAGCCACCGTGGAGACTCCTACAATGAGCAGTTCTTC
CASSHRGDSYNEQFF
>TRBJ2-1|.|.|TRBV7-6
TGTGCCAGCAGCTTAGGTACTCCCTCCTACAATGAGCAGTTCTTC
CASSLGTPSYNEQFF
>TRBJ1-2|.|.|TRBV3-1/TRBV3-2
TGTGCCAGCAGCCGGGCGTACAGGGACCCTCGCTATGGCTACACCTTC
CASSRAYRDPRYGYTF
>TRBJ1-3|TRBD1|.|TRBV6-5
TGTGCCGGGCGCTGGACAGGGAGAGACACCATATATTTT
CAGRWTGRDTIYF
>TRBJ1-4|.|.|TRBV29-1
TGCAGCGTTGGCGAGACTGTAGGAAAACTGTTTTTT
CSVGETVGKLFF
>TRBJ1-2|.|few|TRBV12-3/TRBV12-4
TGTGCCAGCAGCAGCTATGGCTACACCTTC
CASSSYGYTF
>TRBJ1-2|.|.|TRBV18
TGTGCCAGCTCACTTGACAGGCCAGACGGCTACACCTTC
CASSLDRPDGYTF
>TRBJ1-2|.|.|TRBV2
TGTGCCAGCAGTTTACCCGGTGAAGCCTATGGCTACACCTTC
CASSLPGEAYGYTF
>TRBJ2-1|TRBD2|.|TRBV4-3
TGCGCCAGCAGCCAAGATGAGGCTAGCGGGAGCTCCTACAATGAGCAGTTCTTC
CASSQDEASGSSYNEQFF
>TRBJ2-5|TRBD1|.|TRBV28
TGTGCCAGCAGTTTCTCCGGACAGGGAAAGGGGGAGACCCAGTACTTC
CASSFSGQGKGETQYF
>TRBJ1-1|.|.|TRBV14
TGTGCCAGCAGCCAAGCTGTTATTCCGACTGAAGCTTTCTTT
CASSQAVIPTEAFF
>TRBJ1-4|.|.|TRBV19
TGTGCCAGTAGTACCCCGACGGGTAATGAAAAACTGTTTTTT
CASSTPTGNEKLFF
>TRBJ1-2|TRBD1|few|TRBV19
TGTGCCAGTAGTATCGCATCGGGACAGAACTATGGCTACACCTTC
CASSIASGQNYGYTF
>TRBJ1-4|.|.|TRBV5-6
TGTGCCAGCAGCTCATACAGGGTGGCAACTAATGAAAAACTGTTTTTT
CASSSYRVATNEKLFF
>TRBJ1-2|TRBD1|.|TRBV6-5
TGTGCCAGCAGGAACAGGGGTAGGGGCTACACCTTC
CASRNRGRGYTF
>TRBJ2-2|TRBD1|.|TRBV6-5
TGTGCCAGCAAATTAACAGGGGTAACGACCGGGGAGCTGTTTTTT
CASKLTGVTTGELFF
>TRBJ2-7|.|.|TRBV7-2
TGTGCCAGCAGCTTCGGGGGCGGGAGCCACGAGCAGTACTTC
CASSFGGGSHEQYF
>TRBJ1-1|.|.|TRBV7-8
TGTGCCAGCAGCTTATTAAAGGGAGTCGGCACTGAAGCTTTCTTT
CASSLLKGVGTEAFF
>TRBJ1-5|.|.|TRBV28
TGTGCCAGCAGTTTTCAGGGGCTTAGCAATCAGCCCCAGCATTTT
CASSFQGLSNQPQHF
>TRBJ1-5|.|.|TRBV27
TGTGCCAGCAGTTTTCGGGGGGGCAGGGGCCTCTCCTATAGCAATCAGCCCCAGCATTTT
CASSFRGGRGLSYSNQPQHF
>TRBJ1-2|TRBD1|once|TRBV19
TGTGCCAGTAGTTCCCGGGACAGGGACTATGGCTACACCTTC
CASSSRDRDYGYTF
>TRBJ1-2|.|.|TRBV4-3
TGCGCCAGCAGCCAAGATCGGGACATCGATGGCTACACCTTC
CASSQDRDIDGYTF
>TRBJ1-5|.|few|TRBV5-1
TGCGCCAGCAGCCGAGCGGGGGATCAGCCCCAGCATTTT
CASSRAGDQPQHF
>TRBJ2-7|TRBD1|once|TRBV10-3
TGTGCCATCAGGGGAGGACAGGGGACCTACGAGCAGTACTTC
CAIRGGQGTYEQYF
>TRBJ2-3|TRBD2|.|TRBV9
TGTGCCAGCAGCGTGAGAGCGGGGGAATTGCGGGATACGCAGTATTTT
CASSVRAGELRDTQYF
>TRBJ1-4|TRBD1|.|TRBV5-5
TGTGCCAGCAGCTTGGTTGGGTTGAGCAGGGGGGAAAAACTGTTTTTT
CASSLVGLSRGEKLFF
>TRBJ2-2|TRBD2|.|TRBV18
TGTGCCAGCTCGGGAGGGCCGAACACCGGGGAGCTGTTTTTT
CASSGGPNTGELFF
>TRBJ1-5|.|.|TRBV28
TGTGCCAGCAGCCTCAGGGTAGGGGATCAGCCCCAGCATTTT
CASSLRVGDQPQHF
>TRBJ1-5|.|.|TRBV3-1/TRBV3-2
TGTGCCAGCAGCCAAAAGGCAGGGCTGGGCAATCAGCCCCAGCATTTT
CASSQKAGLGNQPQHF
>TRBJ2-7|.|.|TRBV7-6
TGTGCCAGCAGCTTAGACGGACAGATCTACGAGCAGTACTTC
CASSLDGQIYEQYF
>TRBJ2-3|.|.|TRBV5-1
TGCGCCAGCAGCAAAGGGGTGGGGAAGGGGACAGATACGCAGTATTTT
CASSKGVGKGTDTQYF
>TRBJ2-5|TRBD1|once|TRBV5-8
TGTGCCAGCAGCTTGGCCACCGGGACAGTCCAAGAGACCCAGTACTTC
CASSLATGTVQETQYF
>TRBJ1-1|.|once|TRBV18
TGTGCCAGCTCACAGGGGTACAACACTGAAGCTTTCTTT
CASSQGYNTEAFF
>TRBJ2-7|.|.|TRBV20-1
TGCAGTGCTAGTATCTGGCAGGGTGTTACCTACGAGCAGTACTTC
CSASIWQGVTYEQYF
>TRBJ1-1|.|few|TRBV10-2
TGCGCCAGCAGTGAGCGGGGGAACACTGAAGCTTTCTTT
CASSERGNTEAFF